Listed below are T cell receptor beta chains from one sample, sequenced in a study of human T cells and chemical hapten exposure. One entry per CDR3 protein, called by TCRdb with MiXCR from the RACE reads. The table records approximately 400,000 distinct CDR3 sequences, 4.8% of them present only once. The sample here was whole blood, taken in connection with sensitization to the hapten diphenylcyclopropenone (DPC). These receptors all stem from a woman between 45 and 65 years old with alopecia areata. Some clones in this sample may be carry-over from other donors' samples. CDR3s include the opening cysteine and the closing phenylalanine or tryptophan.

v_call cdr3_aa
TRBV6-6 CASSYRGLNTEAFF
TRBV20-1 CSASVSLAGFTYEQYF
TRBV7-3 CASSPPGLTNTGELFF
TRBV7-8 CASSPGQGVNTEAFF
TRBV6-6 CASRLDSFESPLHF
TRBV7-2 CASSPGPRPGGEKLFF
TRBV5-1 CASSLVGGRTDTQYF
TRBV5-1 CASRSQAITDTQYF
TRBV20-1 CSARPGLAFTDTQYF
TRBV6-5 CASNPLRVNYGYTF
TRBV18 CASSPDASGINEQFF